A single sample gave rise to the 16 T cell receptor beta chains below, sequenced in a study of read filtering for tumor transcriptome and immune sequencing. From 300 to 450 ng of RNA, a library with molecular barcoded alpha/delta and beta/gamma adaptors was made. MiXCR, run by TCRdb on the reads, gives a single entry per CDR3 protein. The sample has around 140,000 distinct CDR3 sequences; approximately 13% are singletons. Specimen: a population of CD138-negative cells sorted from bone marrow. These receptors came from a donor aged 40 or older with multiple myeloma.

This clonotype was observed many times. The rearrangement joins TRBV5-1 to TRBJ2-1, with D possibly being TRBD2 (5 bases). Trimming pared 0 bases from V and 0 bases from J, leaving 7 bases between. Germline V gene sequence: CDR1 SGHRS, CDR2 YFSETQ. CDR3 length equals 15 residues. The CDR3: CASSLEAVSYNEQFF. CDR3 DNA: TGCGCCAGCAGCTTGGAAGCGGTCTCCTACAATGAGCAGTTCTTC.

This clonotype was seen many times. J is TRBJ1-1 and V is TRBV14, with a tentative D call TRBD1 (5 bases). The V gene's germline CDR1 is SGHDN and CDR2 FVKESK. The CDR3 has 15 amino acids. V was cut by 3 bases and J by 3 bases, with 14 bases left in between. The CDR3, as DNA: TGTGCCAGCAGCCAGGGACCAACGGAGTACACTGAAGCTTTCTTT. Its translation: CASSQGPTEYTEAFF.

This clonotype was seen ten or more times. The J gene is TRBJ1-1, the V gene TRBV5-1; tentatively, D is TRBD1 (5 bases). The CDR3 extends over 14 amino acids. Germline V lookup: CDR1 SGHRS, CDR2 YFSETQ. V lost 6 bases, J lost 5 bases, and 17 bases lay in between. CDR3 amino acids: CASTRGEGRTEAFF. DNA of the CDR3: TGCGCCAGCACCCGTGGCGAGGGACGGACTGAAGCTTTCTTT.

This clonotype was observed at least ten times. This sequence joins TRBV5-1 and TRBJ2-1; 14 bases map to TRBD2. The V gene end was trimmed by 0 bases and the J gene end by 10 bases; junction bases not matched to a gene: 6. CDR1 SGHRS and CDR2 YFSETQ come from the germline V gene. There are 16 residues in the CDR3. For the CDR3, the DNA is TGCGCCAGCAGCTTGGTAGGGACTAGCGGGAGCTTGGAGCAGTTCTTC. Encoded protein: CASSLVGTSGSLEQFF.

This clonotype has at least ten counts. The chain employs TRBV7-8 and TRBJ2-7; 8 bases match TRBD2. Germline trimming cut 6 bases from V and 2 bases from J; bases unmatched to any gene: 3. The CDR3 has 13 residues. Germline loops: CDR1 SGHVS, CDR2 FQNEAQ. The CDR3 DNA reads as TGTGCCAGCAGTTTGGGACTAGCCTACGAGCAGTACTTC. Its translation is CASSLGLAYEQYF. The entire variable domain, with the rest obtained from reference TRBV7-8 and TRBJ2-7, is as follows: GAGVSQSPRYKVAKRGQDVALRCDPISGHVSLFWYQQALGQGPEFLTYFQNEAQLDKSGLPSDRFFAERPEGSVSTLKIQRTQQEDSAVYLCASSLGLAYEQYFGPGTRLTVT.

Many counts were recorded for this clonotype. The chain carries TRBV6-2 or TRBV6-3 and TRBJ1-2; no reliable D call. CDR3 size: 12 residues. Per germline, CDR1 MNHEY and CDR2 SVGEGT. V gave up 2 bases and J gave up 8 bases, with 9 bases separating them. For the CDR3, the DNA is TGTGCCAGCAGTTACGTTCGCTCCGGCTACACCTTC. Amino acids: CASSYVRSGYTF.

This clonotype was counted many times. CDR3 coding DNA: TGTGCCAGCAGCTACCTAGCGGGAGAGGTCGAGACCCAGTACTTC. Protein sequence: CASSYLAGEVETQYF. V usage is TRBV7-8 and J usage is TRBJ2-5, with TRBD2 matching over 10 bases. The CDR3 has 15 amino acids. V shed 4 bases and J 5 bases; nucleotides not matched to a gene: 7. Germline assignment: CDR1 SGHVS and CDR2 FQNEAQ.

The sample holds many counts of this clonotype. The gene calls are TRBV7-9 and TRBJ2-7; D is possibly TRBD1 or TRBD2 (5 bases each). V lost 1 base and J lost 3, with 16 bases in between. The CDR3 contains 16 residues. Germline V gene data show CDR1 as SEHNR and CDR2 as FQNEAQ (reference sequence). In nucleotides, the CDR3 is TGTGCCAGCAGCTTAGGGGACCCTCGAGGGCTCTACGAGCAGTACTTC. Translation gives CASSLGDPRGLYEQYF.

This clonotype was recorded many times. The chain joins TRBV19 to TRBJ1-5, with D tentatively TRBD1 (6 bases). V gave up 11 bases and J gave up 3 bases, with 14 bases separating them. Germline lookup yields CDR1 LNHDA and CDR2 SQIVND (reference sequence). The CDR3 covers 13 residues. CDR3 nucleotide sequence: TGTGCCGCCAGCGACAGGCTCAATCAGCCCCAGCATTTT. The encoded protein is CAASDRLNQPQHF.

The DNA for the CDR3 is TGTGCCAGTCCGGGGGTGAGCAGTGGCTACACCTTC. Encoded protein: CASPGVSSGYTF. The J gene is TRBJ1-2, the V gene TRBV6-1, with D perhaps TRBD1 (5 bases). The germline V gene has CDR1 MNHNS and CDR2 SASEGT. CDR3 size: 12 residues. V was clipped by 9 bases and J by 7 bases, with 15 bases between them.

At least ten counts were recorded for this clonotype. This chain links TRBV7-9 with TRBJ2-7; no clear D. Germline CDR1 and CDR2: SEHNR and FQNEAQ (reference sequence). V was shortened by 5 bases and J by 7 bases, with 12 bases between the two germline ends. This CDR3 spans 12 amino acids. The CDR3 sequence: CASSLPDGEQYF. CDR3 DNA: TGTGCCAGCAGCCTACCGGACGGGGAGCAGTACTTC.

This clonotype has ten or more counts. This chain uses TRBV27 with TRBJ1-5; D is ambiguous. V gave up 2 bases and J gave up 0 bases, with 5 bases separating them. The CDR3 sequence is 14 residues long. The germline gives CDR1 MNHEY, CDR2 SMNVEV (reference sequence). CDR3 DNA: TGTGCCAGCAGTTTAGCGTATAGCAATCAGCCCCAGCATTTT. The encoded protein is CASSLAYSNQPQHF.

This clonotype was observed many times. The chain links TRBV5-1 to TRBJ1-4; no firm D call. Per the germline V gene, CDR1 is SGHRS and CDR2 is YFSETQ. Deletions cut 0 bases from V and 7 bases from J, with 16 bases between. CDR3 length equals 16 residues. The CDR3 DNA sequence: TGCGCCAGCAGCTTGGGCGACCCTACAGAGCTTGAAAAACTGTTTTTT. Protein product: CASSLGDPTELEKLFF.

The CDR3 loop is CSVSGDNTIYF. The CDR3 nucleotides are TGCAGCGTTAGTGGGGACAACACCATATATTTT. V and J are TRBV29-1 and TRBJ1-3; weak D call: TRBD1 (5 bases). The length of the CDR3 is 11 residues. V shed 5 bases and J shed 7 bases, with 9 bases lying between them. Germline CDR1 is SQVTM and CDR2 is ANQGSEA.

In this sample, this clonotype turned up many times. The chain combines TRBV12-3 or TRBV12-4 with TRBJ2-1, with 7 bases aligning to TRBD1. With V trimmed by 2 bases and J by 2 bases, 3 bases remained unmatched. The CDR3 has 15 amino acids. CDR3 sequence: CASSLWDSTYNEQFF. The CDR3 DNA reads TGTGCCAGCAGTTTATGGGACAGTACCTACAATGAGCAGTTCTTC.

Many counts were recorded for this clonotype. The chain links TRBV4-1 to TRBJ1-4; no firm D call. Trimming removed 10 bases at V and 5 bases at J, with 11 bases between. CDR3 length: 12 amino acids. Per the germline V gene, CDR1 is MGHRA and CDR2 is YSYEKL. CDR3 in amino acids: CATEGANEKLFF. DNA of the CDR3: TGCGCCACGGAGGGTGCCAATGAAAAACTGTTTTTT.